A single sample is the source of the 20 T cell receptor beta chains below, sequenced in a study of OX40 agonist ivuxolimab in advanced cancers. The assay was immunoSEQ multiplex PCR, and TCRdb's table has in-frame clones only and misses some. In the table there are tens of thousands of clones, around 83% of which are singletons. Sequences were derived from CD4+ or CD8+ T cells sorted from blood, sampled in a trial of the OX40 agonist ivuxolimab. Every receptor here comes from an adult with an advanced solid tumor such as melanoma, head and neck, liver or kidney cancer.

The chain has TRBV6-1 and TRBJ1-2; no clear D. The germline CDR1 and CDR2 sequences are MNHNS and SASEGT. Deletions cut 6 bases from V and 8 bases from J, with 13 bases between. This CDR3 has 12 amino acids. The CDR3 DNA reads TGTGCCAGCAGGGCTATCACGGGAGGCTACACCTTC. Its translation: CASRAITGGYTF.

In nucleotides, the CDR3 is TGTGCCAGCAGCTATGGGACACTTTATTCACCCCTCCACTTT. Protein sequence: CASSYGTLYSPLHF. This chain connects TRBV11-3 to TRBJ1-6; possibly TRBD1 for D (6 bases). CDR3 size: 14 residues. Germline V gene sequence: CDR1 SGHNT, CDR2 YENEEA. V lost 4 bases and J lost 8, with 12 bases in between.

Details on this clone: The junction differs from germline at one of its ends, possibly a read error. The chain carries TRBV28 and TRBJ1-1; D gene ambiguous. The germline V gene encodes CDR1 MDHEN and CDR2 SYDVKM. The CDR3 length is 10 residues. CDR3 DNA: TGCGGACGGGTCAACACTGAAGCTTTCTTT. Translation: CGRVNTEAFF.

The gene calls are TRBV7-9 and TRBJ1-2; 7 nucleotides line up with TRBD1. The CDR3 is 15 amino acids. From germline, CDR1 is SEHNR and CDR2 FQNEAQ (reference sequence). V lost 2 bases and J lost 3; bases outside the gene matches: 6. CDR3 region: CASSLLDRDDYGYTF. CDR3 coding DNA: TGTGCCAGCAGCTTACTCGACAGGGACGACTATGGCTACACCTTC.

The V call is TRBV4-1, the J call TRBJ1-5, with D perhaps matching TRBD1 (5 bases). Germline lookup yields CDR1 MGHRA and CDR2 YSYEKL. The CDR3 length is 16 residues. V lost 0 bases to trimming and J lost 11 bases, with 20 bases between them. In DNA form, the CDR3 reads TGCGCCAGCAGCCAAGATGGGACGGGACGAAGCATGACCCAGCATTTT. Amino acid sequence: CASSQDGTGRSMTQHF.

The V and J genes are TRBV6-5 and TRBJ1-1; D is undetermined. Germline-derived CDR1 and CDR2 are MNHEY and SVGAGI. This CDR3 has 14 amino acids. V was clipped by 6 bases and J by 6 bases, with 17 bases between them. CDR3 nucleotide sequence: TGTGCCAGCAGCCCCCAAGCGGACTATTCTGAAGCTTTCTTT. Protein sequence: CASSPQADYSEAFF.

In nucleotides, the CDR3 is TGCAGCGTCGGACAGAATCTTAATCAGCCCCAGCATTTT. Its translation is CSVGQNLNQPQHF. The chain combines TRBV29-1 with TRBJ1-5; tentative D call: TRBD1 (6 bases). The germline gives CDR1 SQVTM, CDR2 ANQGSEA. The CDR3 totals 13 residues. Trimming pared 6 bases from V and 4 bases from J, leaving 13 bases between.

The chain has TRBV12-5 and TRBJ2-1, with D perhaps TRBD2 (5 bases). The germline CDR1 and CDR2 sequences are LGHNT and FRNRAP. Trimming took 3 bases from V and 5 from J, leaving 11 bases between them. The CDR3 runs 14 residues. The CDR3 DNA is TGTGCTAGTGGTTTAGGGCGGACTCACAATGAGCAGTTCTTC. This gives the protein CASGLGRTHNEQFF.

The rearrangement uses TRBV10-3 and TRBJ1-1, with unresolved D. Germline values: CDR1 ENHRY, CDR2 SYGVKD. V lost 4 bases to trimming and J lost 3 bases, with 12 bases between them. The CDR3 consists of 14 residues. This chain's CDR3 is CAISAPPMDTEAFF. The CDR3 region has the DNA TGTGCCATCAGTGCCCCTCCAATGGACACTGAAGCTTTCTTT.

The chain links TRBV7-2 to TRBJ2-7; no clear D. In germline, CDR1 is SGHTA, CDR2 FQGNSA. The CDR3 consists of 12 residues. V gave up 7 bases and J gave up 5 bases, with 12 bases separating them. The DNA of the CDR3 is TGTGCCAGCACCCTATTAGGAAACGAGCAGTACTTC. Its protein is CASTLLGNEQYF.

The CDR3, as DNA: TGTGCCAGCAGCTTAGGGGACCCAAAGTCGGAGCAGTACTTC. It translates to CASSLGDPKSEQYF. The chain joins TRBV11-3 to TRBJ2-5; D is tentatively TRBD1 or TRBD2 (5 bases each). CDR3 length: 14 amino acids. Germline CDR1 and CDR2: SGHNT and YENEEA. The ends were cut back, 1 base at V and 11 bases at J, with 17 bases in the middle.

This clone was recorded once. The rearrangement joins TRBV5-1 to TRBJ2-1; the match to TRBD2 covers 7 bases. The CDR3 length is 14 residues. The V gene end was trimmed by 6 bases and the J gene end by 8 bases; junction bases not matched to a gene: 11. Germline CDR1 SGHRS, CDR2 YFSETQ. DNA for the CDR3: TGCGCCAGCACCTGGGGGGGTACAGTCGATGAGCAGTTCTTC. Its protein is CASTWGGTVDEQFF.

The chain employs TRBV18 and TRBJ1-4, with D unclear. Looked up from germline, CDR1 is KGHSH and CDR2 is LQKENI. V lost 2 bases, J lost 8 bases, and 9 bases lay in between. The CDR3 is 13 residues long. CDR3: CASSPGNKEKLFF. DNA for the CDR3: TGTGCCAGCTCACCAGGGAATAAAGAAAAACTGTTTTTT.

The V call is TRBV5-1, the J call TRBJ2-2, with TRBD1 matching over 7 bases. J was trimmed by 4 bases and V by 3 bases; bases with no gene match: 6. The CDR3 extends over 15 amino acids. Germline V gives CDR1 SGHRS, CDR2 YFSETQ. The CDR3 DNA follows: TGCGCCAGCAGCTCCCCTGACAGGGTCACCGGGGAGCTGTTTTTT. It codes for CASSSPDRVTGELFF.

V gene TRBV2 combines with J gene TRBJ2-2; perhaps TRBD1 as D (6 bases). The V end was cut by 4 bases, the J end by 4 bases, with 10 bases between. Germline assignment: CDR1 SNHLY and CDR2 FYNNEI. The CDR3 is 14 amino acids. CDR3: CASSADRITGELFF. In nucleotides, the CDR3 is TGTGCCAGCAGTGCGGACAGAATCACCGGGGAGCTGTTTTTT.

This chain connects TRBV6-5 to TRBJ1-2; D is perhaps TRBD1 (5 bases). Trimming took off 5 bases at V and 5 bases at J, with 12 bases between the two ends. The CDR3 consists of 13 residues. Looked up from germline, CDR1 is MNHEY and CDR2 is SVGAGI. In DNA, the CDR3 is TGTGCCAGCAGTACGACAGAAAAATATGGCTACACCTTC. Translated, it gives CASSTTEKYGYTF.

CDR3 residues: CASSSTGRGADYGYTF. CDR3 bases: TGTGCCAGCAGCTCGACCGGGCGGGGGGCGGACTATGGCTACACCTTC. The chain recombines TRBV5-4 with TRBJ1-2; a possible D gene is TRBD1 (6 bases). V lost 3 bases, J lost 3 bases, and 18 bases lay in between. The germline V gene has CDR1 SGHNT and CDR2 YYREEE (reference sequence). This CDR3 region has 16 residues. Combining the CDR3 with reference TRBV5-4 and TRBJ1-2 gives the whole variable domain ETGVTQSPTHLIKTRGQQVTLRCSSQSGHNTVSWYQQALGQGPQFIFQYYREEENGRGNFPPRFSGLQFPNYSSELNVNALELDDSALYLCASSSTGRGADYGYTFGSGTRLTVV.

The rearrangement joins TRBV7-2 to TRBJ2-7; maybe TRBD2 (6 bases). The CDR3 spans 14 residues. Trimming shortened V by 7 bases and J by 3 bases, and 16 bases separated the two germline ends. Looked up from germline, CDR1 is SGHTA and CDR2 is FQGNSA. CDR3 amino acids: CASNTGDGRYEQYF. The CDR3 bases are TGTGCCAGCAATACGGGGGACGGCCGCTACGAGCAGTACTTC.

The chain combines TRBV28 with TRBJ2-2; maybe TRBD1 (6 bases). This CDR3 has 14 amino acids. Deletions cut 8 bases from V and 6 bases from J, with 16 bases between. CDR1 and CDR2 from the germline V gene are MDHEN and SYDVKM. This CDR3 is CASGVGQYPGELFF. As DNA, the CDR3 is TGTGCCAGCGGGGTAGGACAGTATCCCGGGGAGCTGTTTTTT.

This chain links TRBV11-2 with TRBJ2-7, with a tentative D call TRBD1 (6 bases). Deletions cut 7 bases from V and 7 bases from J, with 11 bases between. The CDR3 is 11 residues long. The germline CDR1 and CDR2 sequences are SGHAT and FQNNGV. The CDR3 loop reads CASTLRGEQYF. In DNA, the CDR3 is TGTGCCAGCACTTTAAGGGGGGAGCAGTACTTC.